The 27 T cell receptor beta chains below all came from one sample that was sequenced in a study of blood T cell repertoires in COVID-19. Generated by immunoSEQ multiplex PCR, the TCRdb table keeps only in-frame clones and is missing some. The table records 450,000 to 500,000 clones, approximately 83% of them present only once. The sample was peripheral blood. The receptor set was obtained from a human donor in a cohort sampled during active COVID-19.

The V and J genes are TRBV5-1 and TRBJ2-1; 8 bases agree with TRBD1. The V segment lost 0 bases and the J segment 1 base; nucleotides outside the gene matches: 6. Germline V CDR1 and CDR2: SGHRS, YFSETQ. This CDR3 region has 17 residues. Here the CDR3 DNA reads TGCGCCAGCAGCTTGGCCCTGGACAGGGTGTCCTACAATGAGCAGTTCTTC. This translates into CASSLALDRVSYNEQFF.

The CDR3 bases are TGCAGTGCCCCTGGAGGTCTTCTCACCTTC. The encoded protein is CSAPGGLLTF. The rearrangement joins TRBV20-1 to TRBJ1-2, with D uncertain. Trimming removed 6 bases at V and 13 bases at J, with 15 bases between. The CDR3 length is 10 residues. Germline V gives CDR1 DFQATT, CDR2 SNEGSKA (reference sequence).

V and J are TRBV7-9 and TRBJ1-6; D ambiguous. Germline CDR1 reads SEHNR; CDR2 reads FQNEAQ (reference sequence). The CDR3 totals 14 residues. The V end lost 7 bases, the J end lost 10 bases, and 17 bases lay between the germline ends. The CDR3 coding sequence is TGTGCCAGCACCGCCTGGGCTCAAGAATCACCCCTCCACTTT. Translation gives CASTAWAQESPLHF.

This chain connects TRBV3-1 (or the pseudogene TRBV3-2) to TRBJ1-2, with 8 bases fitting TRBD1. CDR3 size: 17 residues. V shed 8 bases, J shed 4 bases, and the junction held 18 bases outside the gene matches. CDR1 and CDR2 (germline): LGHDT, YNNKEL (reference sequence). The CDR3 loop reads CASSSTGTGILGYGYTF. The CDR3 DNA reads TGTGCCAGCTCATCAACCGGGACAGGAATTTTGGGCTATGGCTACACCTTC.

This clone was recorded once. The genes are TRBV7-9 and TRBJ1-2; D possibly corresponds to TRBD1 (6 bases). The CDR3 loop spans 15 amino acids. Trimming pared 5 bases from V and 4 bases from J, leaving 17 bases between. Germline loops: CDR1 SEHNR, CDR2 FQNEAQ (reference sequence). The CDR3 spells CASSPRTGSSYGYTF. The CDR3 nucleotides are TGTGCCAGCAGCCCCCGAACAGGGTCTTCCTATGGCTACACCTTC.

V usage is TRBV21-1 and J usage is TRBJ1-1; no DNA check was done on the table's D call, TRBD1. TRBV21-1 is listed as a pseudogene. This CDR3 is 16 amino acids long. The CDR3 sequence: CASSPRQGSVNTEAFF. The CDR3 DNA sequence: TGTGCCAGCAGCCCACGACAGGGGTCGGTGAACACTGAAGCTTTCTTT.

This chain connects TRBV11-2 to TRBJ2-7; 9 bases are a match to TRBD2. The CDR3 consists of 16 residues. Unmatched junction bases numbered 10, after V lost 2 bases and J lost 5 bases. Germline values: CDR1 SGHAT, CDR2 FQNNGV. CDR3 nucleotide sequence: TGTGCCAGCAGCTTAATCCCCAGCGGGAGGATTAACGAGCAGTACTTC. Residues: CASSLIPSGRINEQYF. Looking up the rest from reference TRBV11-2 and TRBJ2-7 gives the full variable domain: EAGVAQSPRYKIIEKRQSVAFWCNPISGHATLYWYQQILGQGPKLLIQFQNNGVVDDSQLPKDRFSAERLKGVDSTLKIQPAKLEDSAVYLCASSLIPSGRINEQYFGPGTRLTVT.

Written as DNA, the CDR3 is TGCGCCAGCAGGGGAGGAGGTGGTAACGAAAAACTGTTTTTT. Translation: CASRGGGGNEKLFF. The J gene is TRBJ1-4, the V gene TRBV5-1; no clear D. CDR3 size: 14 residues. Germline CDR1 SGHRS, CDR2 YFSETQ. V was clipped by 5 bases and J by 8 bases, with 16 bases between them.

V usage is TRBV7-9 and J usage is TRBJ2-7; the D is unclear. CDR1 and CDR2 from the germline V gene are SEHNR and FQNEAQ (reference sequence). The CDR3 length is 16 residues. Trimming cost V 5 bases and J 0 bases, with 17 bases left between them. In DNA form, the CDR3 reads TGTGCCAGCAGCACCCCTCCACTTGATGGCTCCTACGAGCAGTACTTC. Its translation: CASSTPPLDGSYEQYF.

The rearrangement joins TRBV5-4 to TRBJ1-1; TRBD1 might be the D (6 bases). CDR1 and CDR2 from the germline V gene are SGHNT and YYREEE (reference sequence). This CDR3 is 15 amino acids long. V shed 4 bases and J shed 0 bases, with 13 bases lying between them. CDR3 in amino acids: CASSTPQGVNTEAFF. The CDR3 DNA reads as TGTGCCAGCAGCACACCACAGGGAGTGAACACTGAAGCTTTCTTT.

The chain carries TRBV5-8 and TRBJ1-2; D is unresolved. The CDR3 has 15 residues. V was pared by 4 bases and J by 0 bases, with 13 bases between. Germline-derived CDR1 and CDR2 are SGHTS and YDEGEE. The CDR3 spells CASSNTATPNYGYTF. The CDR3 coding sequence is TGTGCCAGCAGCAATACAGCTACTCCTAACTATGGCTACACCTTC.

J is TRBJ2-1 and V is TRBV6-1; 9 bases match TRBD2. Unmatched junction bases numbered 3, after V lost 1 base and J lost 8 bases. In germline, CDR1 is MNHNS, CDR2 SASEGT. This CDR3 has 14 residues. The DNA of the CDR3 is TGTGCCAGCAGTGAAGGGACTAGCGCGGATGAGCAGTTCTTC. Its translation: CASSEGTSADEQFF.

This clone was counted once. This rearrangement joins TRBV29-1 to TRBJ2-5; TRBD1 is a possible D gene (5 bases). V was trimmed by 5 bases and J by 2 bases, leaving 9 bases between them. Per the germline V gene, CDR1 is SQVTM and CDR2 is ANQGSEA. The CDR3 has 12 residues. The CDR3 sequence is CSVRQIQETQYF. In DNA, the CDR3 is TGCAGCGTTAGACAGATTCAAGAGACCCAGTACTTC.

The rearrangement uses TRBV7-9 and TRBJ1-1, with 10 nucleotides matching TRBD1. CDR1 is SEHNR and CDR2 is FQNEAQ in the germline V gene (reference sequence). Trimming at V came to 2 bases and at J to 6 bases, leaving 6 bases not matched to a gene. The CDR3 is made up of 15 amino acids. The CDR3 DNA follows: TGTGCCAGCAGCTTATCCCGACAGGGGGCCTCTGAAGCTTTCTTT. Amino acid sequence: CASSLSRQGASEAFF.

J is TRBJ1-4 and V is TRBV5-6, with D perhaps TRBD1 (5 bases). The CDR3 has 14 amino acids. Germline V gene data show CDR1 as SGHDT and CDR2 as YYEEEE. Between the trimmed V and J ends, which lost 5 bases and 8 bases, there was a span of 16 bases. In nucleotides, the CDR3 is TGTGCCAGCAGGCTGAGAGGGGAGGGGGAAAAACTGTTTTTT. Encoded protein: CASRLRGEGEKLFF.

The chain's CDR3 is CASSQGPGGTNEKLFF. Here the CDR3 DNA reads TGTGCCAGCAGCCAGGGACCGGGGGGAACTAATGAAAAACTGTTTTTT. The V call is TRBV3-1 (or the pseudogene TRBV3-2), the J call TRBJ1-4, with a tentative D call TRBD1 (5 bases). Trimming cost V 3 bases and J 1 base, with 12 bases left between them. The CDR3 has 16 amino acids. Germline V gives CDR1 LGHDT, CDR2 YNNKEL (reference sequence).

This chain joins TRBV9 and TRBJ2-7; 9 positions agree with TRBD1. Trimming cost V 4 bases and J 4 bases; bases outside gene matches: 9. CDR3 length: 15 residues. Germline loops: CDR1 SGDLS, CDR2 YYNGEE. Here the CDR3 reads CASSLGQGIAYEQYF. The CDR3 nucleotides read TGTGCCAGCAGCCTTGGACAGGGGATTGCGTACGAGCAGTACTTC.

The V call is TRBV6-4, the J call TRBJ1-6; 9 nucleotides align to TRBD1. CDR3 length: 15 amino acids. Trimming at V came to 6 bases and at J to 8 bases, leaving 8 bases not matched to a gene. The germline gives CDR1 MRHNA, CDR2 SNTAGT. The DNA for the CDR3 is TGTGCCAGCAGGAGACAGGGGGATCTTGATTCACCCCTCCACTTT. Translation gives CASRRQGDLDSPLHF.

This rearrangement joins TRBV7-3 to TRBJ2-1, with D maybe TRBD2 (5 bases). The V gene lost 4 bases and the J gene lost 4 bases, with 11 bases spanning the gap. CDR1 is SGHTA, CDR2 FQGTGA, per germline. CDR3 length: 14 amino acids. The CDR3 region has the DNA TGTGCCAGCAGCTCAGCCGGGAATTACAATGAGCAGTTCTTC. Protein sequence: CASSSAGNYNEQFF.

Only one count was recorded for this clone. The J gene is TRBJ1-5, the V gene TRBV19; 9 bases align to TRBD1. The CDR3 totals 14 residues. The V gene end was trimmed by 5 bases and the J gene end by 5 bases; junction bases not matched to a gene: 4. The germline V gene has CDR1 LNHDA and CDR2 SQIVND (reference sequence). This CDR3 reads CASSVGTGYQPQHF. CDR3 bases: TGTGCCAGTAGTGTCGGGACAGGGTATCAGCCCCAGCATTTT.

The chain links TRBV21-1 to TRBJ2-7; the table's D call, TRBD1, was not checked against the DNA. TRBV21-1 has pseudogene status. This CDR3 is built from 14 residues. CDR3 sequence reads: CASSKDRATYEQYF. In DNA, the CDR3 is TGTGCCAGCAGCAAAGACAGGGCAACTTACGAGCAGTACTTC.

On this clone: Within the sample, other DNA sequences also encode this same CDR3. The V gene is TRBV6-5, the J gene TRBJ2-5, with TRBD2 matching over 7 bases. CDR3 length: 14 residues. Losses at the gene ends were 1 base for V and 5 bases for J; bases not matched to a gene: 4. CDR1 is MNHEY, CDR2 SVGAGI, per germline. Here the CDR3 DNA reads TGTGCCAGCAGTTACTTAACCGGGGGGGAGACCCAGTACTTC. Its protein product is CASSYLTGGETQYF.

The V call is TRBV27, the J call TRBJ1-1, with 9 bases aligning to TRBD1. The V gene end was trimmed by 0 bases and the J gene end by 4 bases; junction bases not matched to a gene: 0. The germline gives CDR1 MNHEY, CDR2 SMNVEV (reference sequence). The CDR3 totals 14 residues. This CDR3 reads CASSLSTGGTEAFF. CDR3 nucleotides: TGTGCCAGCAGTTTATCGACAGGGGGCACTGAAGCTTTCTTT.

The rearrangement uses TRBV28 and TRBJ2-6; TRBD1 matches 10 bases. V lost 7 bases to trimming and J lost 0 bases; unmatched junction nucleotides: 12. CDR3 length: 19 amino acids. Germline assignment: CDR1 MDHEN and CDR2 SYDVKM. CDR3 sequence: CASTPFGTGVLSGANVLTF. DNA of the CDR3: TGTGCCAGCACTCCATTCGGGACAGGGGTCCTCTCTGGGGCCAACGTCCTGACTTTC. Full variable domain (missing parts from reference TRBV28 and TRBJ2-6): DVKVTQSSRYLVKRTGEKVFLECVQDMDHENMFWYRQDPGLGLRLIYFSYDVKMKEKGDIPEGYSVSREKKERFSLILESASTNQTSMYLCASTPFGTGVLSGANVLTFGAGSRLTVL.

This chain joins TRBV7-9 and TRBJ2-1, with TRBD2 matching 8 bases. J lost 2 bases, V lost 2 bases, and 2 bases had no gene match. The CDR3 is made up of 15 amino acids. Looked up from germline, CDR1 is SEHNR and CDR2 is FQNEAQ (reference sequence). CDR3 protein: CASSLLAGPYNEQFF. The CDR3 DNA follows: TGTGCCAGCAGCTTATTAGCGGGACCCTACAATGAGCAGTTCTTC.

V is TRBV29-1 and J is TRBJ2-3, with D possibly being TRBD1 (5 bases). Germline V gene data show CDR1 as SQVTM and CDR2 as ANQGSEA. Trimming removed 1 base at V and 4 bases at J, with 12 bases between. The CDR3 covers 14 residues. The CDR3 nucleotides are TGCAGCGTTGAAGCCCAGGGTGCCGCAGATACGCAGTATTTT. The encoded protein is CSVEAQGAADTQYF.

The J gene is TRBJ2-1, the V gene TRBV29-1; D may be TRBD2 (6 bases). CDR3 length: 12 amino acids. The V gene lost 7 bases and the J gene lost 7 bases, with 14 bases spanning the gap. Germline CDR1 is SQVTM and CDR2 is ANQGSEA. DNA for the CDR3: TGCAGCGCCCTGGGGGGAGTAAATGAGCAGTTCTTC. Protein sequence: CSALGGVNEQFF.